The clone carrying this T cell receptor (beta chain) was seen more than once but under ten times. Its target is not known. These data originate in a study of cytomegalovirus exposure and HLA in healthy donors. Study-level results: TCR beta V- and J-gene trimming, according to a later analysis, was linked to a missense DCLRE1C variant.

The PCR was carried out with 60 Vbeta primers and 13 Jbeta primers. Profiling relied on immunoSEQ multiplex PCR, and the TCRdb table lists in-frame clones only, not all of them. The sample includes approximately 95,000 clones, approximately 80% of them seen just once. The CDR3 spans 14 residues. The germline CDR1 and CDR2 sequences are MNHEY and SVGAGI. V shed 4 bases, J shed 6 bases, and the junction held 9 bases outside the gene matches. The rearrangement joins TRBV6-5 to TRBJ2-7; 7 bases map to TRBD2. The clonotype was recovered from a woman in her thirties or forties in good health and CMV-seropositive. Material: PBMCs. The CDR3 nucleotides read TGTGCCAGCAGTTCGCTTGCGGGAGCGGGCGAGCAGTACTTC. Translating it yields CASSSLAGAGEQYF.